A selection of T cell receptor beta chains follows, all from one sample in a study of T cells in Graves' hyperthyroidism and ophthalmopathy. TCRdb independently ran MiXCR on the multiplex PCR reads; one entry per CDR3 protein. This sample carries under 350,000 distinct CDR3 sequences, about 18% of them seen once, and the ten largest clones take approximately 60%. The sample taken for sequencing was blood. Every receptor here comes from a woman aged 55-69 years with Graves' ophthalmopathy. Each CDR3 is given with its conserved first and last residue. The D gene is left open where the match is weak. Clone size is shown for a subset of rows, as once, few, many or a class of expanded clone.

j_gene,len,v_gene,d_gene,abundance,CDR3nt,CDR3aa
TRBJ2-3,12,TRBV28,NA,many,TGTGCCAGCAGTTTAAATGTGGATACGCAGTATTTT,CASSLNVDTQYF
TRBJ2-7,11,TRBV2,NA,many,TGTGCCAGCAGTCAGTGGCAGCAGCAGTACTTC,CASSQWQQQYF
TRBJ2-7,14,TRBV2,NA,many,TGTGCCAGCAGGAGACAGTGGTTGGCCTACGAGCAGTACTTC,CASRRQWLAYEQYF
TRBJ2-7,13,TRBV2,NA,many,TGTGCCAGCATCAGCGGACTAACCTACGAGCAGTACTTC,CASISGLTYEQYF
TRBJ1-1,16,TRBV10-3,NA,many,TGTGCCATCCGGGGGGGAGGTAGGGGGGGATACACTGAAGCTTTCTTT,CAIRGGGRGGYTEAFF
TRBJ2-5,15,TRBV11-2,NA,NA,TGTGCCAGCAGCGGATTAGCAAAAATTCAAGAGACCCAGTGCTTC,CASSGLAKIQETQCF
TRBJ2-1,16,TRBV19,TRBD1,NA,TGTGCCAGTAGTATCCCGTCAGGGGGTTCCTACAATGAGCAGTTCTTC,CASSIPSGGSYNEQFF
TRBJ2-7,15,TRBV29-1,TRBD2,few,TGCAGCGTTGAAGGCCCGGGAGGGACCGGTGGGGAGCAGTACTTC,CSVEGPGGTGGEQYF
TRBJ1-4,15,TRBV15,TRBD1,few,TGTGCCACCAGCACCTGGACAGGGCGTGGTGAAAAACTGTTTTTT,CATSTWTGRGEKLFF
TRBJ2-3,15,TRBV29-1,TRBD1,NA,TGCAGCGTTGAGGGGACAGCGAACCACCCAGATACGCAGTATTTT,CSVEGTANHPDTQYF
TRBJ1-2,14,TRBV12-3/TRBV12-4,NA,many,TGTGCCAGCAGCCCCGGGGCAGCTAACTATGGCTACACCTTC,CASSPGAANYGYTF
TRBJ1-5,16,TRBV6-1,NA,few,TGTGCCAGCAGTGAAGCGGGGCCTCAGAGCAATCAGCCCCAGCATTTT,CASSEAGPQSNQPQHF
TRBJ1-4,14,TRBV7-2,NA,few,TGTGCCAGCAGCCAAGGGGGGTCTAATGAAAAACTGTTTTTT,CASSQGGSNEKLFF
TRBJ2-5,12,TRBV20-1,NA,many,TGCAGTGCTAGAGAGGGGGGAGAGACCCAGTACTTC,CSAREGGETQYF
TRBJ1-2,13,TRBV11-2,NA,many,TGTGCCAGCAGCTTAGCTGTAAACTATGGCTACACCTTC,CASSLAVNYGYTF
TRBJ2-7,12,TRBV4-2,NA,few,TGTGCCAGCAGCCAAGCTGGTCACGAGCAGTACTTC,CASSQAGHEQYF
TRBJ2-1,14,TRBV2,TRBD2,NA,TGTGCCAGCAGCCGGTCGGGACTAGCCAATGAGCAGTTCTTC,CASSRSGLANEQFF
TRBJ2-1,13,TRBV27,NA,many,TGTGCCAGCAGTCCGGGAGTCTACAATGAGCAGTTCTTC,CASSPGVYNEQFF
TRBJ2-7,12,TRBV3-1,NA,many,TGTGCCAGCAGCCAAGTGTTTGGTGAGCAGTACTTC,CASSQVFGEQYF
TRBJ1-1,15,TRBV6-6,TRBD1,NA,TGTGCCAGCAGTTACCTACAGGGGGCTGGCACTGAAGCTTTCTTT,CASSYLQGAGTEAFF
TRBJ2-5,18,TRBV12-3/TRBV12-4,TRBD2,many,TGTGCCAGCACCACCGGACTACGGACTAGCGGGGGGAAAGAGACCCAGTACTTC,CASTTGLRTSGGKETQYF
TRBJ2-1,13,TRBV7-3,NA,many,TGTGCCAGCAGCCCCCATCACGGCAATGAGCAGTTCTTC,CASSPHHGNEQFF
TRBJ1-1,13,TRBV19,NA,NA,TGTGCCAGTAGTTTCGGACAGTACACTGAAGCTTTCTTT,CASSFGQYTEAFF
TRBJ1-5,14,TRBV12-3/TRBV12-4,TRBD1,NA,TGTGCCAGCCCAGGAGGGGGCGCGGGGCAGCCCCAGCATTTT,CASPGGGAGQPQHF
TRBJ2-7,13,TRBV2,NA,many,TGTGCCAGCAGGGACAGGAGGGTCTACGAGCAGTACTTC,CASRDRRVYEQYF
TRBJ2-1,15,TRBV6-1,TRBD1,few,TGTGCCAGCAGATTCCGGGACAGGGCTGACAATGAGCAGTTCTTC,CASRFRDRADNEQFF
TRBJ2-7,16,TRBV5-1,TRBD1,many,TGCGCCAGCAGAAGGGACAGGGGAGCGACAACTTACGAGCAGTACTTC,CASRRDRGATTYEQYF
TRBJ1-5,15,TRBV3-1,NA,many,TGTGCCAGCAGCCAAGGATACTTAGGCAATCAGCCCCAGCATTTT,CASSQGYLGNQPQHF
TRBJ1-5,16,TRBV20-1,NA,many,TGCAGTGCTAGAGGGTCCGGGTTGGGCAGCAATCAGCCCCAGCATTTT,CSARGSGLGSNQPQHF
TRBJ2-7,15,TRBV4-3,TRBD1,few,TGCGCCAGCAGCCACAGACAGGGGTCGTACTACGAGCAGTACTTC,CASSHRQGSYYEQYF
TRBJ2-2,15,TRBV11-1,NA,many,TGTGCCAGCAGCTTTCGGGGGCGCGGCACCGGGGAGCTGTTTTTT,CASSFRGRGTGELFF
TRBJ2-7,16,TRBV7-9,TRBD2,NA,TGTGCCAGCAGCAGGTCCGGGACTAGCGGGAGAGTCGAGCAGTACTTC,CASSRSGTSGRVEQYF
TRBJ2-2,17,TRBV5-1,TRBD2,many,TGCGCCAGCAGCTGGATGGCTAGCGGCCAGAACACCGGGGAGCTGTTTTTT,CASSWMASGQNTGELFF
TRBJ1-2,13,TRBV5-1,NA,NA,TGCGCCAGCAGCTTGGAGGGAACAGACGGCTGCACCTTC,CASSLEGTDGCTF
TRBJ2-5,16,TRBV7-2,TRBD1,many,TGTGCCAGCAGCTTAGTAGCCGGGACAGGGGGTGAGACCCAGTACTTC,CASSLVAGTGGETQYF
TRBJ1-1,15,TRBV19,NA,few,TGTGCCAGTATCACGGGCCCTACCTCCAACACTGAAGCTTTCTTT,CASITGPTSNTEAFF
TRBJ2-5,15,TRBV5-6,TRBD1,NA,TGTGCCAGCAGTACAGGGGGCGCCGGAGTGGAGACCCAGTACTTC,CASSTGGAGVETQYF
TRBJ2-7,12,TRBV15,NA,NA,TGTGCCACCAGCAGAGTTCGAGGGGAGCAGTACTTC,CATSRVRGEQYF
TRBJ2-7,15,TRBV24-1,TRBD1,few,TGTGCCACCAGTGAGGGACAGGTGAGCTCCTACGAGCAGTACTTC,CATSEGQVSSYEQYF
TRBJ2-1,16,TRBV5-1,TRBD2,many,TGCGCCAGCAGCCTGGGACTAGCGGGGTGGCGGGATGAGCAGTTCTTC,CASSLGLAGWRDEQFF
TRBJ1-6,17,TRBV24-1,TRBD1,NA,TGTGCCACCAGTGAGGGACAGGGGGCCACCTATAATTCACCCCTCCACTTT,CATSEGQGATYNSPLHF
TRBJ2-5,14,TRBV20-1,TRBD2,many,TGCAGTATACGAACCGGGACTACCTTAGAGACCCAGTACTTC,CSIRTGTTLETQYF
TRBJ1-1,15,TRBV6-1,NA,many,TGTGCCAGCGGTACCCCCGGGCGCATGAACACTGAAGCTTTCTTT,CASGTPGRMNTEAFF
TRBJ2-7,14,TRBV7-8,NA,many,TGTGCCAGCAGCTTAGAGACAGTGAGCTACGAGCAGTACTTC,CASSLETVSYEQYF
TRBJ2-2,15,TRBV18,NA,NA,TGTGCCAGCTCAGCGGGGACAGCGAACACCGGGGAGCTGTTTTTT,CASSAGTANTGELFF
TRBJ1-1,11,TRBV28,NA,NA,TGTGCCAGCAGTTTTGACCGGCCAGCTTTCTTT,CASSFDRPAFF
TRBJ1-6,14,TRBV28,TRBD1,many,TGTGCCAGTCAGACGGACAGGGAGGATTCACCCCTCCACTTT,CASQTDREDSPLHF
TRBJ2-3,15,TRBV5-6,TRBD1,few,TGTGCCAGCAGCTTCGATAATACAGGGGTAGATACGCAGTATTTT,CASSFDNTGVDTQYF
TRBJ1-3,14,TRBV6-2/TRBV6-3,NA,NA,TGTGCCAGCAGTCGAGACAACTCTGGAAACACCATATATTTT,CASSRDNSGNTIYF
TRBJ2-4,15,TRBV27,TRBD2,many,TGTGCCAGCAGTTTGGGTAGCGGGAGTGGCGACATTCAGTACTTC,CASSLGSGSGDIQYF
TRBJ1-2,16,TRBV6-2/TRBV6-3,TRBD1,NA,TGTGCCAGCAGTCCCCCCGGGACAGGGGCGCACTATGGCTACACCTTC,CASSPPGTGAHYGYTF
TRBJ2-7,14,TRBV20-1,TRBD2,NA,TGCAGCTCAACCCCGACTAGCGGGAGCCGCGAGCAGTACTTC,CSSTPTSGSREQYF
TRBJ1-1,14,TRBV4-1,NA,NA,TGCGCCAGCAGACTCCCCAGGATGAACACTGAAGCTTTCTTT,CASRLPRMNTEAFF
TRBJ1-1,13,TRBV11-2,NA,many,TGTGCCAGCAGCTTCCCCTGGAACACTGAAGCTTTCTTT,CASSFPWNTEAFF
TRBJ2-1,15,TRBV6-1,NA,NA,TGTGCCAGCAGCCAGGGGCCTACACGAAGGAGTGAGCAGTTCTTC,CASSQGPTRRSEQFF
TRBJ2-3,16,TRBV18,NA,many,TGTGCCAGCTCACCACAAGCAGGGGATATCGCAGATACGCAGTATTTT,CASSPQAGDIADTQYF
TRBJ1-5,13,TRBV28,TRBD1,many,TGTGCCAGCAGTCGGACAGGGAAGCAGCCCCAGCATTTT,CASSRTGKQPQHF